This is a list of T cell receptor beta chains from one sample in a study of cytomegalovirus exposure and HLA in healthy donors. Produced via immunoSEQ multiplex PCR; TCRdb's table is partial and in-frame only. This table holds 80,000 or so clones. The material sequenced was PBMCs. Source of these receptors: a woman aged 30 to 39 in good health and CMV-seronegative. Both conserved end residues are part of each CDR3. D genes are given only for firm matches.

v_call: TRBV6-5; d_call: TRBD2; j_call: TRBJ2-1; cdr3_aa: CASRPPGGEQFF; cdr3_nt: TGTGCCAGCAGACCCCCCGGGGGGGAGCAGTTCTTC
v_call: TRBV4-1; d_call: -; j_call: TRBJ2-7; cdr3_aa: CASSHPEILQGYEQYF; cdr3_nt: TGCGCCAGCAGCCACCCGGAAATATTACAGGGCTACGAGCAGTACTTC
v_call: TRBV28; d_call: -; j_call: TRBJ2-1; cdr3_aa: CASSSQGGGQANEQFF; cdr3_nt: TGTGCCAGCAGTTCCCAGGGGGGAGGCCAGGCGAATGAGCAGTTCTTC
v_call: TRBV2; d_call: -; j_call: TRBJ1-1; cdr3_aa: CASSERLVGVNTEAFF; cdr3_nt: TGTGCCAGCAGTGAAAGGTTGGTAGGGGTGAACACTGAAGCTTTCTTT
v_call: TRBV4-2; d_call: TRBD1; j_call: TRBJ2-1; cdr3_aa: CASSQGTGGYEQFF; cdr3_nt: TGTGCCAGCAGCCAAGGGACAGGGGGCTATGAGCAGTTCTTC
v_call: TRBV15; d_call: -; j_call: TRBJ1-1; cdr3_aa: CATSRDTGVTEAFF; cdr3_nt: TGTGCCACCAGCAGAGATACGGGAGTAACTGAAGCTTTCTTT
v_call: TRBV5-7; d_call: -; j_call: TRBJ1-3; cdr3_aa: CASSPGTPIRNTIYF; cdr3_nt: TGTGCCAGCAGCCCTGGGACTCCCATACGAAACACCATATATTTT
v_call: TRBV2; d_call: -; j_call: TRBJ1-1; cdr3_aa: CASSEDPTSNTEAFF; cdr3_nt: TGTGCCAGCAGTGAGGACCCCACTAGTAACACTGAAGCTTTCTTT
v_call: TRBV6-1; d_call: -; j_call: TRBJ1-5; cdr3_aa: CASSDGGGTNQPQHF; cdr3_nt: TGTGCCAGCAGTGATGGGGGCGGAACCAATCAGCCCCAGCATTTT
v_call: TRBV10-2; d_call: TRBD1; j_call: TRBJ1-2; cdr3_aa: CASSPGQGAGGGYTF; cdr3_nt: TGCGCCAGCAGCCCCGGACAGGGGGCAGGGGGGGGCTACACCTTC